A selection of T cell receptor beta chains follows, all from one sample in a study of T-cell memory formation after mild COVID-19. Each CDR3 protein is one row after TCRdb ran MiXCR on the 5' RACE reads. The table has 350,000 to 450,000 distinct CDR3 sequences, 20% seen once; the top ten hold roughly 8%. Material: PBMCs or a T cell subset sorted from them (not recorded which). These TCRs come from an adult woman who had mild COVID-19 (a few samples of this study predate the infection). Cell type and time point are not known. The conserved cysteine and the conserved F or W are not part of the CDR3 here.

v_call cdr3_aa
TRBV28 ASSSAGNTGELF
TRBV2 ASSAGGAEETQY
TRBV2 ASTLGFTEDTQY
TRBV12-3/TRBV12-4 ASSQTGSSGNTIY
TRBV5-5 ASSVGQGFTGELF
TRBV7-9 ASSSNIPNQPQH
TRBV4-1 ASSTPAGWLETQY
TRBV7-9 ASSFFPASSYEQY
TRBV4-3 ASSQRTGLNTEAF
TRBV24-1 ATSDSRQPRGTEAF